These 6 T cell receptor beta chains were sequenced from one sample in a study of blood T cells in healthy people across ages. A sample-barcoded 5' primer and a J-beta primer mix were used in a second PCR of roughly 7 to 12 cycles. TCRdb recomputed calls from the 5' RACE reads with MiXCR, one row per CDR3 protein. The data show around 800,000 distinct CDR3 sequences, with 53% seen just once and about two fifths held by the top ten. The sequenced sample consisted of blood. These receptors were collected from a man older than 75 in good health.

The V and J genes are TRBV4-2 and TRBJ2-1; TRBD2 agrees at 10 bases. The ends lost 0 bases at V and 14 bases at J; junction bases unmatched: 16. The CDR3 is made up of 17 amino acids. Germline values: CDR1 LGHNA, CDR2 YNFKEQ. The CDR3 protein is CASSQDMPTGTSVVEFF. The CDR3 DNA sequence: TGTGCCAGCAGCCAAGATATGCCTACCGGGACTAGCGTTGTGGAGTTCTTC.

The chain joins TRBV7-2 to TRBJ2-3, with no clear D. The V end was cut by 0 bases, the J end by 6 bases, with 10 bases between. The CDR3 has 14 amino acids. CDR1 and CDR2 from the germline V gene are SGHTA and FQGNSA. The CDR3: CASSLARTTDTQYF. CDR3 DNA: TGTGCCAGCAGCTTAGCTAGGACCACGGATACGCAGTATTTT.

The genes are TRBV4-1 and TRBJ2-4; D remains unclear. This CDR3 region has 15 residues. V was shortened by 0 bases and J by 3 bases, with 9 bases between the two germline ends. Germline CDR1 reads MGHRA; CDR2 reads YSYEKL. In DNA, the CDR3 is TGCGCCAGCAGCCAAGACCGAGAGCTCAAAAACATTCAGTACTTC. It is translated as CASSQDRELKNIQYF.

J is TRBJ2-7 and V is TRBV9; D is ambiguous. The DNA end lines up better with TRBJ2-5; the J call may be wrong. Germline CDR1 reads SGDLS; CDR2 reads YYNGEE. This CDR3 spans 12 amino acids. The CDR3 loop reads CASSRYRETQYF. The CDR3 DNA reads TGTGCCAGCAGCAGGTATCGGGAGACCCAGTACTTC.

Worth noting for this clonotype: It may be a read error: a sequence one base away is much more abundant. This sequence joins TRBV7-8 and TRBJ2-5; 8 nucleotides match TRBD2. Germline V gene lookup returns CDR1 SGHVS and CDR2 FQNEAQ. J lost 11 bases, V lost 2 bases, and 16 bases had no gene match. The CDR3 is 16 amino acids. The CDR3 here is CASSLRRAGALPEQYF. CDR3 DNA sequence: TGTGCCAGCAGCTTACGTCGAGCGGGAGCTTTGCCTGAGCAGTACTTC.

CDR3 nucleotide sequence: TGTGCCAGCAGCGTGGACAGGGCGACCTACGAGCAGTACTTC. Translation: CASSVDRATYEQYF. V and J are TRBV7-8 and TRBJ2-4; 8 bases align to TRBD1. With the DNA end fitting TRBJ2-7 better, the J assignment may be wrong. CDR1 SGHVS and CDR2 FQNEAQ come from the germline V gene. This CDR3 is built from 14 residues.